This TCR beta chain was recorded in a study of shared clonotypes between healthy human individuals. Whole-study context: The plates for each donor numbered three CD4 naive, three CD4 memory, two CD8 naive and one CD8 memory.

Cells designated naive CD8 were CD45RO-negative and were positively selected for CCR7, with terminally differentiated effector memory CD45RA+ cells excluded. Concerning this clone: Its antigen is not known.

The data were produced by immunoSEQ multiplex PCR, yet TCRdb's version contains in-frame clones alone and is incomplete. The profile shows around 2,000,000 clones, around 96% of them singletons. Study observations and caveats: Some clonotypes were shared by all four sorted-subset donors, while others were not shared. The non-shared ones had lower generation probabilities than the shared ones.

The germline V gene encodes CDR1 SGHVS and CDR2 FQNEAQ. The CDR3 spans 16 residues. The trim removed 3 bases at V and 3 bases at J, leaving 10 bases unmatched. The clonotype was recovered from a man in his late teens or twenties in good health. Sequencing was done on a sample of naive CD8+ T cells sorted from blood. This chain uses TRBV7-8 with TRBJ1-1; TRBD1 aligns across 7 bases. CDR3 in DNA: TGTGCCAGCAGCTTGGCGACAGGGTTCCCTGACACTGAAGCTTTCTTT. This translates into CASSLATGFPDTEAFF.